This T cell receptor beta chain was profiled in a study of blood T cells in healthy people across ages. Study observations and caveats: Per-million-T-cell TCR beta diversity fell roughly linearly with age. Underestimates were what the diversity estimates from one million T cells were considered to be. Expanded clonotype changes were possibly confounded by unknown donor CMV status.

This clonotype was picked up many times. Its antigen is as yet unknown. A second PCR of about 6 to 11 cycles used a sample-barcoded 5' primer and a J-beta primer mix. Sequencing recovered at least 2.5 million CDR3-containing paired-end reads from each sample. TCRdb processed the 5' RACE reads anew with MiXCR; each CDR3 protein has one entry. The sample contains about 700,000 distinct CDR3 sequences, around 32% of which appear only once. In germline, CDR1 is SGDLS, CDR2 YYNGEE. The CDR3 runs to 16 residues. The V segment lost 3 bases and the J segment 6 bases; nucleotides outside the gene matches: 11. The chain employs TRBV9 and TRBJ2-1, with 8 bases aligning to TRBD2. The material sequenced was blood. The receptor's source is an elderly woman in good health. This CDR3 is CASSEIGGALGNEQFF. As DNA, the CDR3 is TGTGCCAGCAGCGAGATCGGGGGGGCCTTGGGCAATGAGCAGTTCTTC.